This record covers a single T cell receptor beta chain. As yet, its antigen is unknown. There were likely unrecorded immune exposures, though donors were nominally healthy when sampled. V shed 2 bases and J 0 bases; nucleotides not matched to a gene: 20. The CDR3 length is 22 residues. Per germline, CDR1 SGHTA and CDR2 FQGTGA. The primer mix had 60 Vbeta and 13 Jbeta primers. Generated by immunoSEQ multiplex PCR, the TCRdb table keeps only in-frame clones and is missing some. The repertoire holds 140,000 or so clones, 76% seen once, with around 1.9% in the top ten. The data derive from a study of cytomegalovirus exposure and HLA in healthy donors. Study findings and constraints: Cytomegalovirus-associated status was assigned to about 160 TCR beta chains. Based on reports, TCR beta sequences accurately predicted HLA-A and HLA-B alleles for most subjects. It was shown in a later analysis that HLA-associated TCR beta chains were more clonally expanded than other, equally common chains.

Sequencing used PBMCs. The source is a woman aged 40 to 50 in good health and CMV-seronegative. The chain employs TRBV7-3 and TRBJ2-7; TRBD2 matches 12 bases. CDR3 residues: CASSLGWGAKTSGGPSSYEQYF. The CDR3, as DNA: TGTGCCAGCAGCTTAGGATGGGGGGCGAAGACTAGCGGGGGTCCTAGCTCCTACGAGCAGTACTTC.